This T cell receptor beta chain appears in the sequencing data of a study of blood T cell repertoires in COVID-19. Study at large: The study drew acute and convalescent COVID-19 samples from the United States, Italy and Spain.

Per the original methods: Nucleated cell number was recorded as an estimate derived from reference gene primer amplification. Repertoires were generated with immunoSEQ multiplex PCR, while TCRdb's copy carries only in-frame clones and drops some. That table supplies the V and J calls and clone size; D and trimming were determined from the DNA. The data hold roughly 260,000 clones, with around nine tenths observed a single time. In germline, CDR1 is SGHRS, CDR2 YFSETQ. This CDR3 spans 13 amino acids. The V end lost 2 bases, the J end lost 0 bases, and 6 bases lay between the germline ends. The chain is built from TRBV5-1 and TRBJ2-7; D uncertain. The TCR originated in a man in his forties who had recovered from COVID-19. The sequencing input was peripheral blood. The CDR3 is CASSLSSSYEQYF. As DNA, the CDR3 is TGCGCCAGCAGCTTATCGAGCTCCTACGAGCAGTACTTC. Filled out from reference TRBV5-1 and TRBJ2-7, the complete variable domain reads KAGVTQTPRYLIKTRGQQVTLSCSPISGHRSVSWYQQTPGQGLQFLFEYFSETQRNKGNFPGRFSGRQFSNSRSEMNVSTLELGDSALYLCASSLSSSYEQYFGPGTRLTVT.